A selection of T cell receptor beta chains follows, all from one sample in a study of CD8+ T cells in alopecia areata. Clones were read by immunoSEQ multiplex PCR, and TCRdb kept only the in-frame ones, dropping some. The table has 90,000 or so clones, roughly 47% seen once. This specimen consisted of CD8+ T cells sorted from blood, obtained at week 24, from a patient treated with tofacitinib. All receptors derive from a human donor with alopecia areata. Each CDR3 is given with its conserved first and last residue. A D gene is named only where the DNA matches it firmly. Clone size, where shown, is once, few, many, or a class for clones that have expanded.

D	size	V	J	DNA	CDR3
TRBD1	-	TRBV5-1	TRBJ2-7	TGCGCCAGCAGACCCCAACCGGGACAGGGGTTCCACGAGCAGTACTTC	CASRPQPGQGFHEQYF
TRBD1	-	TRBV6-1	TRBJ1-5	TGTGCCAGCAGGGGGACAGGGGAAGCGCCCCAGCATTTT	CASRGTGEAPQHF
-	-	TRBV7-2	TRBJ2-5	TGTGCCAGCAGCTCCCTAAGGAGGCGGGCCGGTGAGACCCAGTACTTC	CASSSLRRRAGETQYF
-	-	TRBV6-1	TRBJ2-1	TGTGCCAGCAGCCTAGACAAAGAGCAGTTCTTC	CASSLDKEQFF
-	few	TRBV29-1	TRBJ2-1	TGCAGCGTTGTCCTTTTCGGCTCCTACAATGAGCAGTTCTTC	CSVVLFGSYNEQFF
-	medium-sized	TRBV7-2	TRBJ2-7	TGTGCCAGCAGCTTAGAGGCTAGCGCCTACGAGCAGTACTTC	CASSLEASAYEQYF
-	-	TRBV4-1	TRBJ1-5	TGCGCCAGCAGCCAAGACGGGGCCCAGCCCCAGCATTTT	CASSQDGAQPQHF
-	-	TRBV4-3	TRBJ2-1	TGCGCCAGCAGCCGAGTAGCGCACTACAATGAGCAGTTCTTC	CASSRVAHYNEQFF
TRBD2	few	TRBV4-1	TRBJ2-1	TGCGCCAGCAGCCGGGCGGGACTAGCGGGAGATGACAATGAGCAGTTCTTC	CASSRAGLAGDDNEQFF
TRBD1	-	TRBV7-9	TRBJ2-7	TGTGCCAGCAGTTTTCCGGGACAGGGGGTCTACGAGCAGTACTTC	CASSFPGQGVYEQYF
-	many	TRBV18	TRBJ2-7	TGTGCCAGCTCCCCCAAAGCAGTATCCTACGAGCAGTACTTC	CASSPKAVSYEQYF
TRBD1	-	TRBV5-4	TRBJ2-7	TGTGCCAGCAGCTCACCGACCCGGGACAGCCACGAGCAGTACTTC	CASSSPTRDSHEQYF
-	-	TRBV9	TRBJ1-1	TGTGCCAGCAGCCCCTCGGGGGAGGGCGCAAGGCGGGAAGCTTTCTTT	CASSPSGEGARREAFF
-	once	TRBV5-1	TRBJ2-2	TGCGCCAGCAGCTTGTTTTTAGCCGGGGAGCTGTTTTTT	CASSLFLAGELFF
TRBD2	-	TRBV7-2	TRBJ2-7	TGTGCCAGCAGCGCCCAACGACTAGCGGGCCACTACGAGCAGTACTTC	CASSAQRLAGHYEQYF
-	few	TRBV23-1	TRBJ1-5	TGCGCCAGCAGGACTCTTCGGGGTGGTTTTTCCCCCCAGCATTTT	CASRTLRGGFSPQHF
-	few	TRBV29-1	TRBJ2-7	TGCAGCGTTGAAGAGGGGACTCCCCACGAGCAGTACTTC	CSVEEGTPHEQYF
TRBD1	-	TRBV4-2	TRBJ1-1	TGTGCCAGCAGCCAAGACCAAACAGGGGGTGGGCCTGAAGCTTTCTTT	CASSQDQTGGGPEAFF
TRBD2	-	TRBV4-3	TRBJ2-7	TGCGCCAGCAGCCAGGGACTAGCGGGAGGTCTCTACGAGCAGTACTTC	CASSQGLAGGLYEQYF